A selection of T cell receptor beta chains follows, all from one sample in a study of T cell responses to AZD1222 COVID-19 vaccine. Method: immunoSEQ multiplex PCR; TCRdb's copy keeps in-frame clones and lacks some. The sample carries 100,000 to 150,000 clones, 80% to 90% recorded once. Here the sequenced sample was peripheral blood, taken on day 0 of AZD1222 vaccination. Source of these receptors: an adult in good health. Each CDR3 is given with its conserved first and last residue. A D gene is named only where the DNA matches it firmly. Clone size is given for some rows only: seen once, a few or many times, or a class if the clone is expanded.

j_gene,d_gene,len,v_gene,abundance,CDR3aa,CDR3nt
TRBJ2-7,TRBD2,14,TRBV30,.,CAWSTSGPSYEQYF,TGTGCCTGGAGTACTAGCGGGCCCTCCTACGAGCAGTACTTC
TRBJ1-2,.,12,TRBV11-1,.,CASSPDSYGYTF,TGTGCCAGCAGCCCCGACAGCTATGGCTACACCTTC
TRBJ1-2,TRBD1,13,TRBV2,.,CASSTGVGYGYTF,TGTGCCAGCAGCACAGGGGTCGGCTATGGCTACACCTTC
TRBJ2-1,.,14,TRBV11-2,.,CASTLLGTINEQFF,TGTGCCAGCACCTTACTAGGGACAATCAATGAGCAGTTCTTC
TRBJ2-1,.,15,TRBV7-3,.,CASSPYTGRSNEQFF,TGTGCCAGCAGCCCTTACACGGGACGTTCTAATGAGCAGTTCTTC
TRBJ1-3,.,15,TRBV15,.,CATSFDFSSGNTIYF,TGTGCCACCAGCTTTGACTTCTCCTCTGGAAACACCATATATTTT
TRBJ1-2,.,13,TRBV25-1,once,CASRVSGNYGYTF,TGTGCCAGCAGAGTATCCGGGAACTATGGCTACACCTTC
TRBJ2-2,TRBD1,17,TRBV24-1,.,CATSDRRDRGNTGELFF,TGTGCCACCAGTGATCGTAGGGACAGGGGAAACACCGGGGAGCTGTTTTTT
TRBJ1-1,TRBD1,15,TRBV11-3,.,CASSPWDSLNTEAFF,TGTGCCAGCAGCCCTTGGGACAGTTTGAACACTGAAGCTTTCTTT
TRBJ1-4,TRBD1,14,TRBV9,once,CASTRGTGSEKLFF,TGTGCCAGCACTAGAGGGACAGGGAGTGAAAAACTGTTTTTT
TRBJ2-6,.,15,TRBV4-2,few,CASSSRRSGANVLTF,TGTGCCAGCAGCTCGCGTCGCTCTGGGGCCAACGTCCTGACTTTC
TRBJ1-6,.,12,TRBV5-8,once,CASSLAPRPLHF,TGTGCCAGCAGCTTGGCCCCTCGGCCCCTCCACTTT
TRBJ1-1,.,16,TRBV18,.,CASSPFGGRKNTEAFF,TGTGCCAGCTCACCATTCGGGGGGCGGAAGAACACTGAAGCTTTCTTT
TRBJ1-5,.,14,TRBV30,.,CAWSEGPQDQPQHF,TGTGCCTGGAGTGAAGGACCGCAAGATCAGCCCCAGCATTTT
TRBJ2-1,.,12,TRBV5-1,.,CASSLLTDEQFF,TGCGCCAGCAGCTTGTTGACAGACGAGCAGTTCTTC
TRBJ1-6,.,15,TRBV2,.,CASSERVPYNSPLHF,TGTGCCAGCAGTGAAAGGGTACCCTATAATTCACCCCTCCACTTT
TRBJ1-5,.,13,TRBV10-2,once,CASSGQSDQPQHF,TGCGCCAGCAGTGGGCAGAGCGATCAGCCCCAGCATTTT
TRBJ2-1,.,10,TRBV5-6,few,CASGKNEQFF,TGTGCCAGCGGAAAAAATGAGCAGTTCTTC
TRBJ1-6,.,14,TRBV6-5,.,CASSYTQGNSPLHF,TGTGCCAGCAGTTACACCCAGGGTAATTCACCCCTCCACTTT
TRBJ1-2,TRBD1,15,TRBV19,.,CASSIMTGRGYGYTF,TGTGCCAGTAGTATCATGACAGGGCGTGGCTATGGCTACACCTTC
TRBJ1-2,.,12,TRBV6-5,many,CASLQGSNGYTF,TGTGCCAGCCTACAGGGAAGTAATGGCTACACCTTC
TRBJ1-3,.,17,TRBV9,.,CASSGRGPKAPGNTIYF,TGTGCCAGCAGCGGCCGGGGACCGAAGGCGCCTGGAAACACCATATATTTT
TRBJ1-6,.,14,TRBV14,once,CASSNLRYNSPLHF,TGTGCCAGCAGCAACCTCAGATATAATTCACCCCTCCACTTT
TRBJ1-6,.,14,TRBV28,.,CASRYPGLNSPLHF,TGTGCCAGCAGGTACCCGGGCCTTAATTCACCCCTCCACTTT
TRBJ2-3,.,14,TRBV10-3,.,CAISEVFSTDTQYF,TGTGCCATCAGTGAGGTCTTTTCCACAGATACGCAGTATTTT
TRBJ1-1,.,13,TRBV29-1,once,CSVHDERNTEAFF,TGCAGCGTTCATGACGAACGGAACACTGAAGCTTTCTTT
TRBJ1-4,.,16,TRBV5-1,.,CASSSQPPTPYEKLFF,TGCGCCAGCAGCAGCCAGCCACCGACCCCCTATGAAAAACTGTTTTTT
TRBJ1-3,.,16,TRBV27,.,CASSLVFGGNGNTIYF,TGTGCCAGCAGTTTAGTATTTGGGGGGAATGGAAACACCATATATTTT
TRBJ2-7,.,15,TRBV4-1,.,CASSQDFGTQYEQYF,TGCGCCAGCAGCCAAGACTTCGGGACACAGTACGAGCAGTACTTC
TRBJ1-4,.,14,TRBV4-1,.,CASGPGATNEKLFF,TGCGCCAGTGGGCCCGGGGCAACTAATGAAAAACTGTTTTTT
TRBJ1-2,.,15,TRBV2,.,CASSDPREVEDGYTF,TGTGCCAGCAGTGATCCCAGGGAAGTGGAGGATGGCTACACCTTC
TRBJ2-1,.,10,TRBV7-9,.,CASGNTEQFF,TGTGCCAGCGGCAATACTGAGCAGTTCTTC
TRBJ2-2,.,13,TRBV7-2,once,CASSLGRPGELFF,TGTGCCAGCAGCTTAGGACGGCCCGGGGAGCTGTTTTTT
TRBJ2-1,.,13,TRBV12-3/TRBV12-4,.,CASSLTSYNEQFF,TGTGCCAGCAGTCTTACTAGTTACAATGAGCAGTTCTTC
TRBJ2-1,.,18,TRBV27,.,CASSSHPRALSSYNEQFF,TGTGCCAGCAGTTCCCACCCTCGGGCCTTGAGCTCCTACAATGAGCAGTTCTTC
TRBJ1-2,TRBD1,13,TRBV2,.,CASREGQDYGYTF,TGTGCCAGCAGAGAGGGACAGGATTATGGCTACACCTTC
TRBJ2-7,TRBD2,16,TRBV9,.,CASSGWTSGGSYEQYF,TGTGCCAGCAGCGGCTGGACTAGCGGGGGCTCGTACGAGCAGTACTTC
TRBJ2-1,TRBD1,17,TRBV4-1,few,CASSQAIARQGIREQFF,TGCGCCAGCAGCCAAGCCATTGCCAGACAGGGCATTCGGGAGCAGTTCTTC
TRBJ2-1,TRBD2,15,TRBV9,once,CASSVTSGSYNEQFF,TGTGCCAGCAGCGTCACTAGCGGGAGTTACAATGAGCAGTTCTTC
TRBJ1-5,.,12,TRBV19,few,CASSMRYQPQHF,TGTGCCAGTAGTATGAGGTACCAGCCCCAGCATTTT